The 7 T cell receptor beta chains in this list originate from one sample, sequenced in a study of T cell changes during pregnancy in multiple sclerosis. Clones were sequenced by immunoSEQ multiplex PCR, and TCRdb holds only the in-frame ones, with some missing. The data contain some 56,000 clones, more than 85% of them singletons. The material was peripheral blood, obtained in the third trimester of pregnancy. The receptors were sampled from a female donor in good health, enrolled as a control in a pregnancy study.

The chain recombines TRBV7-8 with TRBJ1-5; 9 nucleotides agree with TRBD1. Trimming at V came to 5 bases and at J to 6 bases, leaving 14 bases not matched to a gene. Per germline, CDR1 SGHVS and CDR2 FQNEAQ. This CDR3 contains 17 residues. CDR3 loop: CASSPRTGVVASQPQHF. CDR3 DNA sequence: TGTGCCAGCAGCCCCCGGACAGGGGTGGTGGCGTCTCAGCCCCAGCATTTT.

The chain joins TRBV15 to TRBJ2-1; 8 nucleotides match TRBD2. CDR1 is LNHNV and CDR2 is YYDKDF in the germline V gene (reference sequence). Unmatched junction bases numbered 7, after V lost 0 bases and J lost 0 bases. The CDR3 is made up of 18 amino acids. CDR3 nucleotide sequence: TGTGCCACCAGCAGAGATGCCAAAAGCGGGAGCTCCTACAATGAGCAGTTCTTC. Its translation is CATSRDAKSGSSYNEQFF.

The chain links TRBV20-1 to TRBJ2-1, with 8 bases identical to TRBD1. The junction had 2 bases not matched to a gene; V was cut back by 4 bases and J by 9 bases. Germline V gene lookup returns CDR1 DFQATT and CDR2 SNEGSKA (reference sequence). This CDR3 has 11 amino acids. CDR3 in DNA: TGCAGTGCTACAGGGGGCACTGAGCAGTTCTTC. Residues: CSATGGTEQFF.

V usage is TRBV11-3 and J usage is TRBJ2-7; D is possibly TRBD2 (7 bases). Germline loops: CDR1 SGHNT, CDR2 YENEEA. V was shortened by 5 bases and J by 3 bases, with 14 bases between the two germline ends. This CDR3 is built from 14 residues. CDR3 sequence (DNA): TGTGCCAGCAGCCGCGAGGGAGGGGGCTACGAGCAGTACTTC. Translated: CASSREGGGYEQYF. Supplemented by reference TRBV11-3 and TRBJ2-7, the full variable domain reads EAGVVQSPRYKIIEKKQPVAFWCNPISGHNTLYWYLQNLGQGPELLIRYENEEAVDDSQLPKDRFSAERLKGVDSTLKIQPAELGDSAVYLCASSREGGGYEQYFGPGTRLTVT.

The CDR3: CASSSPPRYEQYF. CDR3 coding DNA: TGTGCCAGCAGCTCCCCCCCCCGCTACGAGCAGTACTTC. This sequence joins TRBV7-6 and TRBJ2-7; D gene uncertain. The V gene's germline CDR1 is SGHVS and CDR2 FNYEAQ. V shed 4 bases and J shed 3 bases, with 10 bases lying between them. The CDR3 runs to 13 residues.

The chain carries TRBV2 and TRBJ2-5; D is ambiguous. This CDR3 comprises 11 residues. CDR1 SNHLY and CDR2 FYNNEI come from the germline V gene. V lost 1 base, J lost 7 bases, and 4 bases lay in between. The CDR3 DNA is TGTGCCAGCAGTGAAGTGCGGACCCAGTACTTC. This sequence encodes CASSEVRTQYF.

The CDR3 DNA follows: TGTGCCAGCAGTTTATGGCACCTTGGACAGGCATATGGCTACACCTTC. Its protein is CASSLWHLGQAYGYTF. This sequence joins TRBV28 and TRBJ1-2; TRBD1 matches at 7 bases. Germline loops: CDR1 MDHEN, CDR2 SYDVKM. The trim removed 0 bases at V and 5 bases at J, leaving 9 bases unmatched. The CDR3 extends over 16 amino acids.